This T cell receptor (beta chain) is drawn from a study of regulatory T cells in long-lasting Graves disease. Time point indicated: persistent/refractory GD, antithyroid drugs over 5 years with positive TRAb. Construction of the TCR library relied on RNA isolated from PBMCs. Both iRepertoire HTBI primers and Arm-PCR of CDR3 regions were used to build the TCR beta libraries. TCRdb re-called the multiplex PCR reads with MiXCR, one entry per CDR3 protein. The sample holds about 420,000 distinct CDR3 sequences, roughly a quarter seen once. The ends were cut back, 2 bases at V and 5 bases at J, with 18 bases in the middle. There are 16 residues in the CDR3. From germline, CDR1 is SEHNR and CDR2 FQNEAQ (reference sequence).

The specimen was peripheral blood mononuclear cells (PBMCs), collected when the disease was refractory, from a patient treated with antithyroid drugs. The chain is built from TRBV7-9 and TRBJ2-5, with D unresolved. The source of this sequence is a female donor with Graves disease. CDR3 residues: CASSLSSTTIGETQYF. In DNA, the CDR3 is TGTGCCAGCAGCTTATCGAGTACCACCATAGGGGAGACCCAGTACTTC.